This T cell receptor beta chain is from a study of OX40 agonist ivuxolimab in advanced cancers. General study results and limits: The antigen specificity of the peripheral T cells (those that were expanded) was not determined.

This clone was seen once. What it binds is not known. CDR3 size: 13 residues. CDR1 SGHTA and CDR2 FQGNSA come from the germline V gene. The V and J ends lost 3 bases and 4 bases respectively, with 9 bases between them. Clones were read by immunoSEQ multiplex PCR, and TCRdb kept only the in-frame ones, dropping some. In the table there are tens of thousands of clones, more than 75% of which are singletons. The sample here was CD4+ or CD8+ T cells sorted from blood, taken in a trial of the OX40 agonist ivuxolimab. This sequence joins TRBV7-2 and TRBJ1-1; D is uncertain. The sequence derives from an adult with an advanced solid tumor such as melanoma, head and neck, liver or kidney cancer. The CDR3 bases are TGTGCCAGCAGCTTGATGGGGATCACTGAAGCTTTCTTT. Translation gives CASSLMGITEAFF.